The clone carrying this TCR beta chain was detected a few times. Its cognate antigen is unknown. The data were taken from a study of identical twins. The CDR3 is made up of 15 amino acids. Looked up from germline, CDR1 is SGHTA and CDR2 is FQGNSA. Trimming at V came to 2 bases and at J to 3 bases, leaving 5 bases not matched to a gene. Carrying unique molecular identifiers, the cDNA also gained a universal primer site through template switching. MiXCR was run by TCRdb on the 5' RACE reads, yielding one entry per CDR3 protein. The sample records approximately 220,000 distinct CDR3 sequences, around a tenth being singletons. Study observations and caveats: The same donors were not followed; conclusions instead depended on cross-sectional statistical analysis. Twins showed weaker excess sharing in their beta out-of-frame sequences. Insertion counts were lower in abundant cord blood beta clonotypes, a trend that memory repertoires did not show.

The source of this sequence is a woman under 30 in good health. This sequence joins TRBV7-2 and TRBJ2-7; TRBD2 matches at 9 bases. Sequencing was done on a sample of memory (CD45RO+) T cells sorted from blood. The CDR3 loop reads CASSLSMREGYEQYF. CDR3 in DNA: TGTGCCAGCAGCTTATCGATGCGGGAGGGCTACGAGCAGTACTTC.